One and the same sample provided the 21 T cell receptor beta chains below, sequenced in a study of blood T cell repertoires in COVID-19. The data were produced by immunoSEQ multiplex PCR, yet TCRdb's version contains in-frame clones alone and is incomplete. The repertoire consists of about 360,000 clones, with about 89% occurring once and the leading ten covering 1.3%. Specimen: PBMCs or T cells enriched from blood (not recorded which). The receptors originated from a man aged 25-45 years who had recovered from COVID-19.

The genes are TRBV2 and TRBJ1-2; D unclear. Germline loops: CDR1 SNHLY, CDR2 FYNNEI. The CDR3 covers 12 residues. V was pared by 8 bases and J by 4 bases, with 11 bases between. The CDR3 DNA reads TGTGCCAGCTCCTCCGAACTCTATGGCTACACCTTC. Translating it yields CASSSELYGYTF. The full variable domain, in which reference TRBV2 and TRBJ1-2 provide the parts outside the CDR3, is EPEVTQTPSHQVTQMGQEVILRCVPISNHLYFYWYRQILGQKVEFLVSFYNNEISEKSEIFDDQFSVERPDGSNFTLKIRSTKLEDSAMYFCASSSELYGYTFGSGTRLTVV.

V is TRBV6-2 or TRBV6-3 and J is TRBJ2-5, with 13 bases identical to TRBD2. Unmatched junction bases numbered 8, after V lost 5 bases and J lost 8 bases. The CDR3 sequence is 15 residues long. Germline CDR1 reads MNHEY; CDR2 reads SVGEGT. CDR3 bases: TGTGCCAGCAGTGAGACTAGCGGGGGGCCCCAAACCCAGTACTTC. It translates to CASSETSGGPQTQYF.

The chain joins TRBV9 to TRBJ1-5, with D possibly being TRBD1 (5 bases). There are 14 residues in the CDR3. The germline V gene encodes CDR1 SGDLS and CDR2 YYNGEE. V gave up 3 bases and J gave up 5 bases, with 12 bases separating them. The CDR3 DNA reads TGTGCCAGCAGCGCGACAGATGTAGATCAGCCCCAGCATTTT. Translated, it gives CASSATDVDQPQHF.

CDR3 in amino acids: CASSVSQQGGELFF. CDR3 bases: TGTGCCAGCAGCGTAAGCCAGCAGGGCGGGGAGCTGTTTTTT. The chain joins TRBV9 to TRBJ2-2; the D gene is possibly TRBD1 (5 bases). Between the trimmed V and J ends, which lost 1 base and 7 bases, there was a span of 11 bases. The CDR3 is 14 residues long. The germline V gene encodes CDR1 SGDLS and CDR2 YYNGEE.

V usage is TRBV7-2 and J usage is TRBJ1-5, with TRBD1 as a possible D gene (6 bases). CDR1 and CDR2 from the germline V gene are SGHTA and FQGNSA. V was shortened by 4 bases and J by 2 bases, with 9 bases between the two germline ends. The CDR3 runs to 14 residues. The CDR3 region is CASSSRTGNQPQHF. CDR3 nucleotides: TGTGCCAGCAGCTCACGGACAGGCAATCAGCCCCAGCATTTT. The full variable domain, its missing parts supplied by reference TRBV7-2 and TRBJ1-5, is GAGVSQSPSNKVTEKGKDVELRCDPISGHTALYWYRQSLGQGLEFLIYFQGNSAPDKSGLPSDRFSAERTGGSVSTLTIQRTQQEDSAVYLCASSSRTGNQPQHFGDGTRLSIL.

This chain uses TRBV30 with TRBJ2-3; D might be TRBD2 (7 bases). This CDR3 comprises 14 residues. The germline CDR1 and CDR2 sequences are GTSNPN and SVGIG (reference sequence). V lost 5 bases and J lost 3, with 15 bases in between. This chain's CDR3 is CAWGRGGLTDTQYF. The CDR3, as DNA: TGTGCCTGGGGAAGGGGGGGGCTAACAGATACGCAGTATTTT.

This chain uses TRBV6-5 with TRBJ1-5, with 7 bases matching TRBD1. V trimming: 7 bases; J trimming: 5 bases; junction bases outside the gene matches: 8. CDR1 and CDR2 from the germline V gene are MNHEY and SVGAGI. The CDR3 spans 14 residues. The CDR3: CASNHPGQHQPQHF. As DNA, the CDR3 is TGTGCCAGCAACCATCCGGGACAGCATCAGCCCCAGCATTTT.

The chain recombines TRBV4-3 with TRBJ1-3; a weak D match, TRBD1 (5 bases). Germline V gene sequence: CDR1 LGHNA, CDR2 YSLEER. This CDR3 is 15 amino acids long. V lost 2 bases, J lost 2 bases, and 10 bases lay in between. CDR3 loop: CASSQSGTPGNTIYF. The CDR3, as DNA: TGCGCCAGCAGCCAATCCGGGACTCCTGGAAACACCATATATTTT.

This clone occurred a few times. This chain connects TRBV15 to TRBJ1-1; D unresolved. V shed 0 bases and J shed 4 bases, with 6 bases lying between them. The length of the CDR3 is 13 residues. Per the germline V gene, CDR1 is LNHNV and CDR2 is YYDKDF (reference sequence). CDR3: CATSREDFTEAFF. DNA for the CDR3: TGTGCCACCAGCAGAGAGGACTTCACTGAAGCTTTCTTT.

This clone was seen a handful of times. The CDR3 DNA follows: TGTGCCAGCAGCCCCGGGACAGGGCATAGCACAGATACGCAGTATTTT. This encodes CASSPGTGHSTDTQYF. The chain couples TRBV6-4 to TRBJ2-3; TRBD1 matches at 9 bases. CDR1 is MRHNA and CDR2 is SNTAGT in the germline V gene. The CDR3 has 16 residues. V lost 6 bases to trimming and J lost 0 bases; unmatched junction nucleotides: 7.

In its sample, this clone was seen a few times. This chain links TRBV6-4 with TRBJ2-6, with D unresolved. The CDR3 runs 15 residues. V was shortened by 0 bases and J by 3 bases, with 6 bases between the two germline ends. From germline, CDR1 is MRHNA and CDR2 SNTAGT. As DNA, the CDR3 is TGTGCCAGCAGTGACTCGACTGGTGGGGCCAACGTCCTGACTTTC. Residues: CASSDSTGGANVLTF.

The DNA of the CDR3 is TGTGCCAGCAGCCAAGATGGGACTAGCGGGGACGAGCAGTACTTC. Its translation is CASSQDGTSGDEQYF. V usage is TRBV14 and J usage is TRBJ2-7; the match to TRBD2 covers 13 bases. Germline V CDR1 and CDR2: SGHDN, FVKESK. The CDR3 covers 15 residues. Trimming at V came to 0 bases and at J to 5 bases, leaving 1 base not matched to a gene.

The rearrangement joins TRBV6-5 to TRBJ1-4; tentative D call: TRBD1 (5 bases). Trimming cost V 2 bases and J 8 bases, with 18 bases left between them. This CDR3 has 16 residues. In germline, CDR1 is MNHEY, CDR2 SVGAGI. CDR3 in DNA: TGTGCCAGCAGTTACAGGACCGGGGCTCGGGGGGAAAAACTGTTTTTT. Its translation: CASSYRTGARGEKLFF.

The V call is TRBV27, the J call TRBJ1-6, with a weak D call TRBD1 (5 bases). The CDR3 length is 13 residues. Germline V gene lookup returns CDR1 MNHEY and CDR2 SMNVEV (reference sequence). The V end was cut by 7 bases, the J end by 8 bases, with 12 bases between. CDR3 region: CASTPGWDSPLHF. The CDR3 DNA follows: TGTGCCAGCACCCCAGGGTGGGATTCACCCCTCCACTTT.

This chain joins TRBV14 and TRBJ1-1, with D possibly TRBD1 on 5 matching bases. Looked up from germline, CDR1 is SGHDN and CDR2 is FVKESK. V was clipped by 1 base and J by 0 bases, with 21 bases between them. This CDR3 spans 19 amino acids. The CDR3 here is CASSQGKGRARGMNTEAFF. As DNA, the CDR3 is TGTGCCAGCAGCCAAGGGAAAGGCAGGGCTAGGGGTATGAACACTGAAGCTTTCTTT.

This clone showed up just a few times. The sample holds other DNA sequences that translate to the same CDR3. The rearrangement links TRBV19 to TRBJ1-1; D is ambiguous. Trimming cost V 1 base and J 1 base, with 7 bases left between them. The V gene's germline CDR1 is LNHDA and CDR2 SQIVND (reference sequence). The CDR3 loop spans 14 amino acids. As DNA, the CDR3 is TGTGCCAGTAGTATAGGCCAGGCGAACACTGAAGCTTTCTTT. It translates to CASSIGQANTEAFF.

V gene TRBV11-3 combines with J gene TRBJ2-1; D gene unclear. The V end lost 1 base, the J end lost 12 bases, and 13 bases lay between the germline ends. Germline-derived CDR1 and CDR2 are SGHNT and YENEEA. The CDR3 consists of 13 residues. In nucleotides, the CDR3 is TGTGCCAGCAGCTTAGGGTTAGCACGTGGGCAGTTCTTC. Encoded protein: CASSLGLARGQFF.

The genes are TRBV13 and TRBJ2-7, with 7 bases fitting TRBD2. CDR1 and CDR2 (germline): PRHDT, FYEKMQ (reference sequence). This CDR3 spans 14 amino acids. The trim removed 2 bases at V and 1 base at J, leaving 2 bases unmatched. DNA for the CDR3: TGTGCCAGCAGCTTATGGGGGGGTTCCTACGAGCAGTACTTC. This translates into CASSLWGGSYEQYF.

This clone was counted only a few times. The V gene is TRBV27, the J gene TRBJ1-1; D remains unclear. The CDR3 is 13 amino acids. Germline V gene data show CDR1 as MNHEY and CDR2 as SMNVEV (reference sequence). The V and J ends lost 4 bases and 2 bases respectively, with 8 bases between them. The CDR3 is CASSYRTNTEAFF. Here the CDR3 DNA reads TGTGCCAGCAGTTACCGGACTAACACTGAAGCTTTCTTT.

The gene calls are TRBV7-9 and TRBJ1-1; D is perhaps TRBD1 (6 bases). Germline-derived CDR1 and CDR2 are SEHNR and FQNEAQ (reference sequence). V lost 5 bases and J lost 3, with 13 bases in between. The CDR3 is made up of 14 amino acids. CDR3 nucleotide sequence: TGTGCCAGCAGCCCCGGACAGAGCCACACTGAAGCTTTCTTT. Translated, it gives CASSPGQSHTEAFF.

This sequence joins TRBV11-2 and TRBJ2-3, with TRBD2 identical over 10 bases. Germline CDR1 reads SGHAT; CDR2 reads FQNNGV. After removal of 1 base from V and 0 bases from J, the junction contained 4 bases not matched to a gene. The CDR3 loop spans 17 amino acids. The CDR3 is CASSLGLAGASTDTQYF. The CDR3 DNA is TGTGCCAGCAGCTTAGGGCTAGCGGGGGCTAGCACAGATACGCAGTATTTT. Looking up the rest from reference TRBV11-2 and TRBJ2-3 gives the full variable domain: EAGVAQSPRYKIIEKRQSVAFWCNPISGHATLYWYQQILGQGPKLLIQFQNNGVVDDSQLPKDRFSAERLKGVDSTLKIQPAKLEDSAVYLCASSLGLAGASTDTQYFGPGTRLTVL.